This is a list of T cell receptor beta chains from one sample in a study of control samples from healthy donors and cancer patients. The repertoire was sequenced with immunoSEQ multiplex PCR; TCRdb's copy has only in-frame clones and lacks some. This table has fewer than 70,000 clones, about four fifths appearing once. Specimen: PBMCs. Receptors were obtained from a woman aged 50 to 60 with lung cancer. CDR3s include the opening cysteine and the closing phenylalanine or tryptophan. Each record gives: J gene, D gene, V gene, CDR3 protein. A D gene is named only where the DNA matches it firmly.

TRBJ2-1,NA,TRBV13,CASSLESEGGGAGEQFF
TRBJ2-7,NA,TRBV11-2,CASSSGIAYEQYF
TRBJ2-3,TRBD2,TRBV24-1,CATSDGSGGHTDTQYF
TRBJ1-5,TRBD1,TRBV2,CASTDRGYSNQPQHF
TRBJ1-2,NA,TRBV9,CASSPSPTWGYTF
TRBJ1-1,NA,TRBV29-1,CSGTRGGSNTEAFF
TRBJ2-2,NA,TRBV2,CASSQDVANTGELFF
TRBJ2-2,NA,TRBV27,CASSLVPLNTGELFF
TRBJ1-2,NA,TRBV23-1,CASFVCQEGKKTAGKVIQGYTF
TRBJ1-1,NA,TRBV9,CASSPPGAGKGEAFF
TRBJ1-5,NA,TRBV6-6,CASRWQNNQPQHF
TRBJ2-5,NA,TRBV5-1,CASSLREETQYF
TRBJ2-5,TRBD1,TRBV28,CASIGPGDRVGETQYF
TRBJ1-4,NA,TRBV7-2,CASSLGHLGEKLFF
TRBJ1-6,NA,TRBV9,CASSVAGVESPLHF
TRBJ1-1,NA,TRBV6-5,CASSRNTEAFF
TRBJ2-1,NA,TRBV5-1,CASSYVNEQFF
TRBJ1-2,TRBD1,TRBV7-2,CASSERTGTYYGYTF
TRBJ2-5,TRBD1,TRBV28,CASRLTGTGVTGTQYF
TRBJ2-5,NA,TRBV7-9,CASSFPTGQETQYF
TRBJ1-1,NA,TRBV19,CASSIHSRRQGEAFF
TRBJ1-1,TRBD1,TRBV11-3,CASSLQGVNTEAFF
TRBJ1-1,NA,TRBV2,CASSADNTEAFF
TRBJ1-5,TRBD1,TRBV6-2/TRBV6-3,CASSPLQGGSNQPQHF
TRBJ2-5,NA,TRBV15,CATSRDEELRETQYF
TRBJ1-2,NA,TRBV29-1,CSVLEPPSYTF
TRBJ1-2,NA,TRBV7-2,CASSLLGSIGYTF
TRBJ1-1,TRBD1,TRBV2,CASMTPDRANTEAFF
TRBJ1-6,NA,TRBV11-3,CASSFKGVNSPLHF
TRBJ1-4,TRBD1,TRBV5-4,CASSFGQQPGGNEKLFF
TRBJ2-1,NA,TRBV24-1,CATSDLGSEQFF
TRBJ1-1,TRBD1,TRBV18,CASSSKTGTGGLGTEAFF
TRBJ1-1,NA,TRBV10-2,CASSESSLTEAFF